These 5 T cell receptor beta chains originate from one sample sequenced in a study of T cell changes during pregnancy in multiple sclerosis. Clones were sequenced by immunoSEQ multiplex PCR, and TCRdb holds only the in-frame ones, with some missing. Among approximately 93,000 clones listed, approximately 89% were seen once. This sample comprised peripheral blood, obtained before pregnancy. The receptor source for this set is a female donor with multiple sclerosis, enrolled in a pregnancy study.

This sequence joins TRBV2 and TRBJ2-7; D is perhaps TRBD1 (6 bases). This CDR3 has 14 amino acids. Germline V gene sequence: CDR1 SNHLY, CDR2 FYNNEI. V lost 5 bases, J lost 1 base, and 12 bases lay in between. The DNA of the CDR3 is TGTGCCAGCAGTAACAGGGCCAAGTCCTACGAGCAGTACTTC. Translated: CASSNRAKSYEQYF.

This rearrangement joins TRBV5-1 to TRBJ1-5; 10 nucleotides match TRBD1. CDR3 length: 15 amino acids. J gave up 6 bases and V 4 bases, and 7 bases lay outside the gene matches. Germline CDR1 reads SGHRS; CDR2 reads YFSETQ. The CDR3 loop reads CASSLGQGGSQPQHF. The DNA of the CDR3 is TGCGCCAGCAGCCTAGGACAGGGGGGGAGTCAGCCCCAGCATTTT.

The V gene is TRBV29-1, the J gene TRBJ1-2, with 10 bases aligning to TRBD1. The germline gives CDR1 SQVTM, CDR2 ANQGSEA. The CDR3 sequence is 15 residues long. J lost 1 base, V lost 3 bases, and 5 bases had no gene match. The CDR3 reads CSVDLRDRGNYGYTF. The DNA of the CDR3 is TGCAGCGTTGACCTTAGGGACAGGGGTAACTATGGCTACACCTTC.

The chain combines TRBV5-1 with TRBJ1-1, with 8 positions matching TRBD1. Germline-derived CDR1 and CDR2 are SGHRS and YFSETQ. Unmatched junction bases numbered 15, after V lost 2 bases and J lost 6 bases. The CDR3 is 17 residues long. For the CDR3, the DNA is TGCGCCAGCAGCTTCCTGGGGGCTTCAGGGGGCCTCTCTGAAGCTTTCTTT. Translation: CASSFLGASGGLSEAFF.

V usage is TRBV25-1 and J usage is TRBJ1-1; unclear D gene. V lost 6 bases, J lost 0 bases, and 17 bases lay in between. The CDR3 covers 16 residues. The germline CDR1 and CDR2 sequences are MGHDK and SYGVNS. In DNA form, the CDR3 reads TGTGCCAGCAGGCGGCAGCACGCTCGGGTGAACACTGAAGCTTTCTTT. Its protein is CASRRQHARVNTEAFF.